This T cell receptor beta chain is from a study of CD8 T cells in Susac syndrome. In blood CD8+ and CD4+ T cells, TCR beta underwent sequencing. TEMRA cells underwent FACS enrichment and CD8+ and CD4+ T cells underwent negative isolation. Random-hexamer reverse transcription was applied to roughly 0.5 to 1 ug RNA. A multiplex approach, immunoSEQ multiplex PCR, amplified TCR beta CDR3 across 54 Vbeta and 13 Jbeta. TCRdb redid the calling of the immunoSEQ multiplex PCR reads with MiXCR, one entry per CDR3 protein. The table includes 100,000 to 150,000 distinct CDR3 sequences, around 80% detected once. Sequencing input: CD8+ T cells from PBMCs. The origin of this receptor is a human donor with multiple sclerosis.

CDR3 nucleotide sequence: TGTGCCAGCAGTTACAGCCCATATAGCAATCAGCCCCAGCATTTT. Translating gives CASSYSPYSNQPQHF. The rearrangement joins TRBV12-3 or TRBV12-4 to TRBJ1-5; D is unresolved. Deletions cut 4 bases from V and 0 bases from J, with 10 bases between. CDR3 length: 15 residues.